The present T cell receptor (beta chain) was sequenced within a study of T-cell memory formation after mild COVID-19 (dated by TCRdb to the early 2020s). Broadly, across the study: Most TCR sequence clusters were specific to one of the two donors. T-cell clones expanding and contracting after mild COVID-19 in a couple of donors were tracked by longitudinal TCRalpha and TCRbeta repertoire sequencing. Two young, previously healthy adult volunteers made up the cohort, one male and one female. Findings and caveats that apply to the study as a whole: Contracting CD4+ clones were found mainly in CM and EM memory subsets, while CD8+ clones were enriched in EMRA. Some responding clones were found in pre-infection memory, which suggests that pre-existing cross-reactive memory T cells took part in the SARS-CoV-2 response. Only a couple of mild cases were covered by the study, and larger cohorts that include severe cases with pre-infection samples were considered necessary. The second-wave clones that peaked on day 37 were not confirmed to be SARS-CoV-2 specific. From day 15 to 85, contracting clones showed balanced CD4/CD8 phenotypes, whereas a second wave of clones that expanded from day 15 to 37 leaned towards CD4+.

This clonotype was detected only a few times. This receptor's antigen is unknown. No per-base quality is available; no much larger clone lies one base away. From the germline V gene, CDR1 is KGHSH and CDR2 is LQKENI. The CDR3 runs 13 residues from the cysteine to the phenylalanine. This entry keeps only the CDR3 DNA: 39 bases, framed from base 1. The germline ends are 8 bases apart after V is trimmed by 3 bases and J by 2 bases. The sequencing machine was an Illumina NovaSeq 6000. Using 5'RACE with constant-segment primers, TCRalpha and TCRbeta cDNA libraries were constructed, with sample barcodes and unique molecular identifiers added in the process. Trizol reagent was used to extract RNA from every sample. Libraries were amplified in two PCR steps, with a second sample barcode and Illumina TruSeq adapters added in the second step. The libraries were sequenced on an Illumina NovaSeq using 2 x 150 bp paired-end reads. In the source study's methods: The reads were demultiplexed and collapsed into UMI-guided consensus sequences using migec v1.2.7. Using mixcr v2.1.11, UMI consensuses were aligned to TRA and TRB V and J templates and then assembled into clonotypes. Clonotypes were classified as expanded or contracted when called significant by both edgeR and NoisET, with noise models trained on biological replicates. For edgeR calls, a false discovery rate-adjusted p below 0.01 and a log2 fold-change threshold of 1 were applied. PCA with hierarchical clustering of max-normalized trajectories of the 1000 most abundant clonotypes was used as exploratory dynamics analysis. Each responding clone was given a CD4 or CD8 phenotype based on the CD4+ and CD8+ repertoires, which had been sequenced separately. In TCRdb, the public reads were trimmed at Q25 with fastp and aligned with MiXCR, with productive beta chains retained. Here each entry gathers all rows of one CDR3 protein and keeps the most common genes and DNA. What appears here as the V and J calls and clone size reflects TCRdb's work, not the paper's. Counted in this sample were under 650,000 distinct CDR3 sequences; 15% to 20% of them appeared once. More than 10% of the sample belongs to the ten largest clones.

PBMCs were isolated by Ficoll-Paque density gradient centrifugation. The chain uses TRBV18 and TRBJ2-7; the D gene is unclear. The receptor was derived from an adult woman who had mild COVID-19 (a few samples of this study predate the infection). The sample titles of this study are shuffled in the database, so cell type and time point are left out; the donor was told from shared clones. The sequenced sample was PBMCs or a T cell subset sorted from them (not recorded which). The DNA reads TGTGCCAGCTCACCGACTGCTGCCTACGAGCAGTACTTC. Its amino acids are CASSPTAAYEQYF.